Listed below are T cell receptor beta chains from one sample, sequenced in a study of beta chain features in type 1 diabetes. Profiled with immunoSEQ multiplex PCR; TCRdb holds only in-frame clones, not every one. Among around 300,000 clones listed, 8% were seen once. The sample was central memory CD4+ T cells from blood. The receptor source for this set is a woman under 30 in good health. Both conserved end residues are part of each CDR3. A D gene is named only where the DNA matches it firmly. Clone sizes are given selectively: once, few, many, or a class where the clone is expanded.

j_call v_call d_call clone_size cdr3_length cdr3_nt cdr3_aa
TRBJ2-3 TRBV7-9 - few 14 TGTGCCAGCAGCTTATATAGCCGCACAGATACGCAGTATTTT CASSLYSRTDTQYF
TRBJ1-2 TRBV15 - many 13 TGTGCCACCAGCAGAGATAAAGGGGATGGCTACACCTTC CATSRDKGDGYTF
TRBJ1-1 TRBV27 - - 14 TGTGCCAGCAGTTTAAACGGAATGAACACTGAAGCTTTCTTT CASSLNGMNTEAFF
TRBJ1-1 TRBV7-9 - - 15 TGTGCCAGCAGCTTAGTTTCGGGCAGGGACCCTGAAGCTTTCTTT CASSLVSGRDPEAFF
TRBJ2-1 TRBV19 TRBD2 medium-sized 15 TGTGCCAGTAGTCAAAGCGGGAGGGCGTACAATGAGCAGTTCTTC CASSQSGRAYNEQFF
TRBJ1-5 TRBV19 TRBD1 many 18 TGTGCCAGTAGTACGAGGGACAGGGGAGCGTGGGGCAATCAGCCCCAGCATTTT CASSTRDRGAWGNQPQHF
TRBJ1-1 TRBV2 - - 12 TGTGCCAGCACAGGGATGAACACTGAAGCTTTCTTT CASTGMNTEAFF
TRBJ2-4 TRBV27 - many 15 TGTGCCACCTCCTCCGGGGAGCAGGCCAAAAACATTCAGTACTTC CATSSGEQAKNIQYF
TRBJ2-7 TRBV19 TRBD1 few 17 TGTGCCAGTAGTTCCACCCCGGTGGACAGGGCCTCCTACGAGCAGTACTTC CASSSTPVDRASYEQYF
TRBJ1-1 TRBV6-5 - - 15 TGTGCCAGCAGTTACGCTCGGGGGCTAGAGACTGAAGCTTTCTTT CASSYARGLETEAFF
TRBJ1-1 TRBV18 - - 14 TGTGCCAGCTCACCCGCTCAGTACAACACTGAAGCTTTCTTT CASSPAQYNTEAFF
TRBJ2-1 TRBV7-6 TRBD2 few 15 TGTGCCAGCAGTTTAAGCGGGGCCACCTACAATGAGCAGTTCTTC CASSLSGATYNEQFF
TRBJ2-3 TRBV9 TRBD2 few 19 TGTGCCAGCAGCCCCCCCCCGGGCGGGAGGACGACTAGCACAGATACGCAGTATTTT CASSPPPGGRTTSTDTQYF
TRBJ2-7 TRBV2 - - 12 TGTGCCAGCACTGCAGGTTCCTACGAGCAGTACTTC CASTAGSYEQYF
TRBJ2-3 TRBV4-1 TRBD2 few 16 TGCGCCAGCAGCCAAGGGCGGGGGGGCTACACAGATACGCAGTATTTT CASSQGRGGYTDTQYF
TRBJ1-1 TRBV2 TRBD1 few 14 TGTGCCAGCAGTTCGGGACAGGGAGAAACTGAAGCTTTCTTT CASSSGQGETEAFF